This TCR beta chain was recorded in a study of glioma-infiltrating T cells after dendritic cell vaccination. Overall study context: Autologous tumor lysate-pulsed dendritic cell vaccination was given between about 2003 and 2012. Monocyte-derived dendritic cells, cultured 7 to 8 days with IL-4 and GM-CSF, were pulsed with autologous tumor lysate.

Some clones are missing from TCRdb's copy, which holds only in-frame ones; the method was immunoSEQ multiplex PCR. The data contain 65,000 to 90,000 clones, around 79% of them seen just once; the ten biggest clones take up approximately 2.1%. J gave up 1 base and V 0 bases, and 2 bases lay outside the gene matches. The germline gives CDR1 MNHNY, CDR2 SVGAGI (reference sequence). The CDR3 covers 15 residues. This TCR was recovered from a human donor with glioblastoma. The material was blood, obtained before dendritic cell vaccination. This chain uses TRBV6-6 with TRBJ2-5; 7 positions agree with TRBD1. The CDR3 sequence: CASSYSRTGQETQYF. For the CDR3, the DNA is TGTGCCAGCAGTTACTCGAGGACAGGCCAAGAGACCCAGTACTTC.